The 3 T cell receptor beta chains below were found in one sample sequenced in a study of identical twins' blood T cells. A single record per CDR3 protein comes from TCRdb applying MiXCR to the 5' RACE reads. The table has approximately 1,300 distinct CDR3 sequences, roughly 70% seen once. Sequencing input: PBMCs. The receptors here all came from a woman between 18 and 49 years old in good health.

The chain combines TRBV13 with TRBJ1-6; 7 positions agree with TRBD1. V lost 5 bases to trimming and J lost 9 bases; unmatched junction nucleotides: 4. This CDR3 region has 13 residues. Germline V CDR1 and CDR2: PRHDT, FYEKMQ (reference sequence). In nucleotides, the CDR3 is TGTGCCAGCAGCCACAGGGGTAGTTCACCCCTCCACTTT. Protein sequence: CASSHRGSSPLHF.

A word on this clonotype: A much larger clone differs by one base, so this may be a read error. J is TRBJ1-1 and V is TRBV10-3; D gene ambiguous. Per germline, CDR1 ENHRY and CDR2 SYGVKD. The CDR3 contains 16 residues. Trimming left V 5 bases short and J 5 bases short, with 21 bases between. CDR3 residues: CAISKVAAPQRTEAFF. CDR3 DNA sequence: TGTGCCATCAGTAAGGTGGCAGCCCCTCAGAGGACTGAAGCTTTCTTT.

As regards this clonotype: One junction end disagrees with the germline gene, perhaps due to a read error. The V gene is TRBV6-1, the J gene TRBJ1-1, with D possibly TRBD1 on 5 matching bases. This CDR3 is built from 14 residues. The V gene's germline CDR1 is MNHNS and CDR2 SASEGT. This CDR3 reads CVSRSGLGDTEAFF. The DNA for the CDR3 is TGTGTCAGCAGGTCAGGGCTAGGGGACACTGAAGCTTTCTTT.